The 24 T cell receptor beta chains below were found in one sample sequenced in a study of CD8 T cells in Susac syndrome. RNA in amounts of about 0.5 to 1 ug was reverse transcribed with random hexamers. MiXCR was run by TCRdb on the immunoSEQ multiplex PCR reads, yielding one entry per CDR3 protein. The sample includes 180,000 or so distinct CDR3 sequences, nearly 95% of them seen just once. The sequenced material came from CD4+ T cells from PBMCs. Source of these receptors: a human donor with multiple sclerosis.

V and J are TRBV13 and TRBJ2-7; 7 bases line up with TRBD2. Germline CDR1 is PRHDT and CDR2 is FYEKMQ (reference sequence). This CDR3 is built from 15 residues. V lost 0 bases to trimming and J lost 4 bases; unmatched junction nucleotides: 6. The CDR3 region is CASSLGGGGLYEQYF. Written as DNA, the CDR3 is TGTGCCAGCAGCTTAGGCGGCGGGGGTCTATACGAGCAGTACTTC.

The V and J genes are TRBV24-1 and TRBJ2-3; D is perhaps TRBD1 (7 bases). The V and J ends lost 4 bases and 8 bases respectively, with 12 bases between them. The CDR3 spans 13 residues. The germline V gene encodes CDR1 KGHDR and CDR2 SFDVKD. DNA for the CDR3: TGTGCCACCAGTGACCCGCAGGGGGGTACGCAGTATTTT. Translating gives CATSDPQGGTQYF.

The J gene is TRBJ2-5, the V gene TRBV19, with D perhaps being TRBD1 or TRBD2 (5 bases each). V was trimmed by 9 bases and J by 0 bases, leaving 14 bases between them. Germline V gives CDR1 LNHDA, CDR2 SQIVND (reference sequence). The CDR3 spans 14 residues. CDR3 region: CASAPGTYQETQYF. Written as DNA, the CDR3 is TGTGCCAGCGCTCCTGGGACGTACCAAGAGACCCAGTACTTC.

The chain recombines TRBV12-3 or TRBV12-4 with TRBJ2-2, with D possibly matching TRBD1 (5 bases). Trimming left V 3 bases short and J 3 bases short, with 8 bases between. CDR3 length: 14 residues. CDR3 residues: CASSLQQDTGELFF. CDR3 sequence (DNA): TGTGCCAGCAGTTTGCAACAGGACACCGGGGAGCTGTTTTTT.

The V call is TRBV5-4, the J call TRBJ2-2; D may be TRBD2 (6 bases). Trimming took 4 bases from V and 7 from J, leaving 8 bases between them. Germline lookup yields CDR1 SGHNT and CDR2 YYREEE (reference sequence). CDR3 length: 12 residues. The CDR3 spells CASSPGVGELFF. The CDR3 DNA sequence: TGTGCCAGCAGCCCGGGAGTCGGGGAGCTGTTTTTT. Variable domain in full (rest from reference TRBV5-4 and TRBJ2-2): ETGVTQSPTHLIKTRGQQVTLRCSSQSGHNTVSWYQQALGQGPQFIFQYYREEENGRGNFPPRFSGLQFPNYSSELNVNALELDDSALYLCASSPGVGELFFGEGSRLTVL.

The chain combines TRBV20-1 with TRBJ2-3; 7 bases line up with TRBD1. The V gene's germline CDR1 is DFQATT and CDR2 SNEGSKA (reference sequence). The ends lost 3 bases at V and 6 bases at J; junction bases unmatched: 0. This CDR3 has 11 amino acids. CDR3 in amino acids: CSASRGDTQYF. In nucleotides, the CDR3 is TGCAGTGCTAGCAGGGGGGATACGCAGTATTTT.

This clonotype has just one count. V gene TRBV18 combines with J gene TRBJ2-4, with D perhaps matching TRBD1 (5 bases). CDR3 length: 15 residues. Trimming took 3 bases from V and 0 from J, leaving 9 bases between them. The germline gives CDR1 KGHSH, CDR2 LQKENI. The CDR3 nucleotides read TGTGCCAGCTCACCGGACATCCTAGCCAAAAACATTCAGTACTTC. This sequence encodes CASSPDILAKNIQYF.

V and J are TRBV30 and TRBJ2-4; no definite D call. The V gene's germline CDR1 is GTSNPN and CDR2 SVGIG (reference sequence). With 2 bases removed from V and 1 base from J, the gap between germline ends came to 15 bases. This CDR3 is built from 16 residues. The CDR3: CAWSFTLRRAKNIQYF. As DNA, the CDR3 is TGTGCCTGGAGTTTTACCCTCCGGCGGGCCAAAAACATTCAGTACTTC. Combining the CDR3 with reference TRBV30 and TRBJ2-4 gives the whole variable domain SQTIHQWPATLVQPVGSPLSLECTVEGTSNPNLYWYRQAAGRGLQLLFYSVGIGQISSEVPQNLSASRPQDRQFILSSKKLLLSDSGFYLCAWSFTLRRAKNIQYFGAGTRLSVL.

The gene calls are TRBV5-1 and TRBJ2-2; 8 nucleotides match TRBD1. Germline CDR1 and CDR2: SGHRS and YFSETQ. With V trimmed by 5 bases and J by 5 bases, 8 bases remained unmatched. CDR3 size: 15 residues. CDR3 amino acids: CASRQDRARTGELFF. In nucleotides, the CDR3 is TGCGCCAGCAGACAGGACAGGGCCAGGACCGGGGAGCTGTTTTTT.

The chain joins TRBV12-5 to TRBJ1-2; no definite D call. CDR3 length: 15 amino acids. The germline gives CDR1 LGHNT, CDR2 FRNRAP. The V gene lost 5 bases and the J gene lost 3 bases, with 16 bases spanning the gap. CDR3 region: CASGPTRGHDYGYTF. The CDR3 DNA follows: TGTGCTAGTGGTCCGACAAGAGGGCACGACTATGGCTACACCTTC.

The rearrangement joins TRBV7-9 to TRBJ2-2; TRBD2 aligns across 12 bases. Unmatched junction bases numbered 4, after V lost 1 base and J lost 4 bases. The CDR3 is 17 amino acids. CDR1 SEHNR and CDR2 FQNEAQ come from the germline V gene (reference sequence). Here the CDR3 DNA reads TGTGCCAGCAGCTTAGGACTAGCGGGAGCCGGCACCGGGGAGCTGTTTTTT. Its translation is CASSLGLAGAGTGELFF.

V and J are TRBV29-1 and TRBJ2-4, with D tentatively TRBD1 (5 bases). CDR1 SQVTM and CDR2 ANQGSEA come from the germline V gene. Trimming pared 6 bases from V and 0 bases from J, leaving 15 bases between. The CDR3 runs to 15 residues. CDR3 region: CSVVDSKIAKNIQYF. CDR3 in DNA: TGCAGCGTAGTTGACAGTAAGATAGCCAAAAACATTCAGTACTTC.

The chain carries TRBV5-1 and TRBJ2-3; tentatively, D is TRBD1 (5 bases). V was clipped by 0 bases and J by 4 bases, with 12 bases between them. This CDR3 has 15 residues. The germline gives CDR1 SGHRS, CDR2 YFSETQ. CDR3 sequence (DNA): TGCGCCAGCAGCTTGGGTAGGACATTAGCAGATACGCAGTATTTT. It is translated as CASSLGRTLADTQYF.

The chain joins TRBV4-1 to TRBJ1-5, with 8 bases lining up with TRBD1. V shed 0 bases and J 6 bases; nucleotides not matched to a gene: 7. The germline V gene encodes CDR1 MGHRA and CDR2 YSYEKL. The CDR3 runs to 16 residues. The CDR3 nucleotides read TGCGCCAGCAGCCAAGAAAGGACAGGGCGAGGTCAGCCCCAGCATTTT. As protein: CASSQERTGRGQPQHF.

CDR3 amino acids: CASSAGTRNEQYF. The CDR3, as DNA: TGTGCCAGCAGCGCCGGGACTAGAAACGAGCAGTACTTC. This chain links TRBV9 with TRBJ2-7; 8 nucleotides agree with TRBD2. Trimming at V came to 3 bases and at J to 5 bases, leaving 4 bases not matched to a gene. In germline, CDR1 is SGDLS, CDR2 YYNGEE. There are 13 residues in the CDR3.

This clonotype was counted a single time. The rearrangement joins TRBV15 to TRBJ2-5; D is possibly TRBD2 (6 bases). The ends were cut back, 5 bases at V and 5 bases at J, with 21 bases in the middle. Per germline, CDR1 LNHNV and CDR2 YYDKDF (reference sequence). The length of the CDR3 is 16 residues. CDR3 DNA sequence: TGTGCCACCAGCGCCGGCCGGCTAGCGAGTCGTGAGACCCAGTACTTC. Its translation: CATSAGRLASRETQYF. Based on the CDR3 plus reference TRBV15 and TRBJ2-5, the full variable domain is DAMVIQNPRYQVTQFGKPVTLSCSQTLNHNVMYWYQQKSSQAPKLLFHYYDKDFNNEADTPDNFQSRRPNTSFCFLDIRSPGLGDTAMYLCATSAGRLASRETQYFGPGTRLLVL.

The V gene is TRBV14, the J gene TRBJ1-6; D uncertain. Per germline, CDR1 SGHDN and CDR2 FVKESK. CDR3 length equals 13 residues. V lost 4 bases, J lost 9 bases, and 10 bases lay in between. The CDR3 nucleotides read TGTGCCAGCAGCCCCCAGACGAGTTCACCCCTCCACTTT. Its translation: CASSPQTSSPLHF.

This clonotype has a handful of counts. The V call is TRBV30, the J call TRBJ1-4, with D uncertain. CDR3 length: 13 amino acids. Trimming took 5 bases from V and 1 from J, leaving 8 bases between them. The germline V gene has CDR1 GTSNPN and CDR2 SVGIG (reference sequence). CDR3 sequence reads: CAWARRTNEKLFF. The CDR3 DNA is TGTGCCTGGGCGAGGAGAACTAATGAAAAACTGTTTTTT.

This chain joins TRBV24-1 and TRBJ2-7; D gene uncertain. This CDR3 has 11 residues. V lost 6 bases and J lost 4, with 6 bases in between. The germline V gene encodes CDR1 KGHDR and CDR2 SFDVKD. The CDR3 sequence is CATSFGYEQYF. The CDR3 bases are TGTGCCACCAGTTTCGGATACGAGCAGTACTTC.

The chain recombines TRBV9 with TRBJ1-2; 9 positions match TRBD1. The CDR3 is 15 amino acids. In germline, CDR1 is SGDLS, CDR2 YYNGEE. V gave up 4 bases and J gave up 5 bases; unmatched junction bases: 9. CDR3 DNA: TGTGCCAGCAGCTTCCACCGGGACAGGGTATATGGCTACACCTTC. Its translation: CASSFHRDRVYGYTF.

J is TRBJ2-7 and V is TRBV20-1; no definite D call. CDR3 length: 12 residues. The ends were cut back, 3 bases at V and 6 bases at J, with 12 bases in the middle. Germline V CDR1 and CDR2: DFQATT, SNEGSKA (reference sequence). The CDR3 region has the DNA TGCAGTGCTAGTATTGCCGGGCGCGAGCAGTACTTC. Translated, it gives CSASIAGREQYF.

This chain connects TRBV29-1 to TRBJ1-2, with 7 bases identical to TRBD1. V dropped 3 bases and J dropped 3; count of bases not matched to a gene: 10. Germline CDR1 and CDR2: SQVTM and ANQGSEA. The CDR3 sequence is 15 residues long. DNA of the CDR3: TGCAGCGTTGATGGTTACGGGACAGATTACTATGGCTACACCTTC. It encodes CSVDGYGTDYYGYTF.

The chain joins TRBV4-1 to TRBJ2-7; 7 bases line up with TRBD2. The CDR3 loop spans 15 amino acids. CDR1 and CDR2 (germline): MGHRA, YSYEKL. V gave up 1 base and J gave up 4 bases; unmatched junction bases: 7. The CDR3 bases are TGCGCCAGCAGCCAAGCCCCGACTAGCTCTTACGAGCAGTACTTC. Its protein is CASSQAPTSSYEQYF.

The V gene is TRBV24-1, the J gene TRBJ1-5; D is unclear. CDR1 and CDR2 (germline): KGHDR, SFDVKD. With 5 bases removed from V and 4 bases from J, the gap between germline ends came to 8 bases. The CDR3 runs to 13 residues. The CDR3: CATSGVGNQPQHF. The CDR3 region has the DNA TGTGCCACCAGTGGTGTGGGAAATCAGCCCCAGCATTTT.